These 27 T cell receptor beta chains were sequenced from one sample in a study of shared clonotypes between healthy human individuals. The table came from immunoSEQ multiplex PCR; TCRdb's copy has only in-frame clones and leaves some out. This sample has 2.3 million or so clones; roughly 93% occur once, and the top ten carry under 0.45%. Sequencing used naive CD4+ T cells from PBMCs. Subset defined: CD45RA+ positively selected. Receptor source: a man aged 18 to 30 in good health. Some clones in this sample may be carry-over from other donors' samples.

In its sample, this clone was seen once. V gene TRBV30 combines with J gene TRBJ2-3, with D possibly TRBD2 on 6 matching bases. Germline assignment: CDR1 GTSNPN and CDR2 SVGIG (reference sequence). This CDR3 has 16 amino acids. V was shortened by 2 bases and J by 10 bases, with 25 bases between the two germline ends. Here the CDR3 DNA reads TGTGCCTGGAGTCTAAGGAGGGGTCTAGCCCCCTTGGCGCAGTATTTT. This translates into CAWSLRRGLAPLAQYF.

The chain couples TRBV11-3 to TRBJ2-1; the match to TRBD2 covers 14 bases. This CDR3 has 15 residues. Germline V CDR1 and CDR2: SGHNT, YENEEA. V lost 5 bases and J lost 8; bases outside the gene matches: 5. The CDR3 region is CASSRGLAGGHEQFF. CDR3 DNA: TGTGCCAGCAGCCGCGGACTAGCGGGGGGCCATGAGCAGTTCTTC. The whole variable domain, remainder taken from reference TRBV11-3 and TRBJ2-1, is EAGVVQSPRYKIIEKKQPVAFWCNPISGHNTLYWYLQNLGQGPELLIRYENEEAVDDSQLPKDRFSAERLKGVDSTLKIQPAELGDSAVYLCASSRGLAGGHEQFFGPGTRLTVL.

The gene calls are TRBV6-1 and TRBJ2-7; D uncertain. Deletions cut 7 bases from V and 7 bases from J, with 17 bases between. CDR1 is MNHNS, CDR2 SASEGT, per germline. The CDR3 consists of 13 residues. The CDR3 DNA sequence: TGTGCCAGCATCACGATAGGCCTACGAGAGCAGTACTTC. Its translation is CASITIGLREQYF.

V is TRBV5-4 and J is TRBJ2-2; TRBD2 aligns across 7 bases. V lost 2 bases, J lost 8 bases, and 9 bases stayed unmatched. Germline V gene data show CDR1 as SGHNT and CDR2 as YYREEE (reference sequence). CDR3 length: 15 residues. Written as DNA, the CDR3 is TGTGCCAGCAGCTTAGCGGCGGGAGTGTCTGGGGAGCTGTTTTTT. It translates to CASSLAAGVSGELFF.

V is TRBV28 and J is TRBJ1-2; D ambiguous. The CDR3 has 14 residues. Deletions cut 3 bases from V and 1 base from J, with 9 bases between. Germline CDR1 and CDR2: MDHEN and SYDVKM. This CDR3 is CASSFLSVNYGYTF. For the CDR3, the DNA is TGTGCCAGCAGTTTCTTATCAGTTAACTATGGCTACACCTTC.

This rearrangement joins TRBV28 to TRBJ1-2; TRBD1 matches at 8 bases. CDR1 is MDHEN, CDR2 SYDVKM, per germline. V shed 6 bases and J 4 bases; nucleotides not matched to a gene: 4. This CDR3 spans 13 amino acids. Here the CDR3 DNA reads TGTGCCAGCAGCCGCGGGACAGGCTATGGCTACACCTTC. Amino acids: CASSRGTGYGYTF.

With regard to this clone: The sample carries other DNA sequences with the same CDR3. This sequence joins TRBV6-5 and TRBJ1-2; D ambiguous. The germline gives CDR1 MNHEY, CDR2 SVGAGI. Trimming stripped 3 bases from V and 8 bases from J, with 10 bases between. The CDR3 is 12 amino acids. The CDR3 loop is CASSYRGSGYTF. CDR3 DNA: TGTGCCAGCAGTTATCGCGGCTCGGGCTACACCTTC.

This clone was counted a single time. CDR3 sequence (DNA): TGCGCCAGCAGCCGGAGGGCCTTAGGGAATGAGCAGTTCTTC. Amino acids: CASSRRALGNEQFF. The rearrangement links TRBV10-1 to TRBJ2-1, with D possibly TRBD2 on 6 matching bases. Trimming took off 6 bases at V and 7 bases at J, with 16 bases between the two ends. The CDR3 covers 14 residues. Looked up from germline, CDR1 is WNHNN and CDR2 is SYGVQD (reference sequence).

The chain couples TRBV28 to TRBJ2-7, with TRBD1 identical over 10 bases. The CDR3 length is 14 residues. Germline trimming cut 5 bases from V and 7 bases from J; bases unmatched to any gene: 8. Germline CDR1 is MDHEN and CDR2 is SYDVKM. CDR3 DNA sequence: TGTGCCAGCAGTCCCCCCGACAGGGGGCGTGAGCAGTACTTC. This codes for CASSPPDRGREQYF. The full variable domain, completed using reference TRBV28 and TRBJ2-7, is DVKVTQSSRYLVKRTGEKVFLECVQDMDHENMFWYRQDPGLGLRLIYFSYDVKMKEKGDIPEGYSVSREKKERFSLILESASTNQTSMYLCASSPPDRGREQYFGPGTRLTVT.

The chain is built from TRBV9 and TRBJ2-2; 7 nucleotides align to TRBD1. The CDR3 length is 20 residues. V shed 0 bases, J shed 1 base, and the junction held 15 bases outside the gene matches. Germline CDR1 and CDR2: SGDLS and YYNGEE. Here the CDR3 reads CASSVEGSLGGQQNTGELFF. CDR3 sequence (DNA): TGTGCCAGCAGCGTAGAAGGATCCTTAGGGGGACAGCAGAACACCGGGGAGCTGTTTTTT. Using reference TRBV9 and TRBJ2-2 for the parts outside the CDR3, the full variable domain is DSGVTQTPKHLITATGQRVTLRCSPRSGDLSVYWYQQSLDQGLQFLIQYYNGEERAKGNILERFSAQQFPDLHSELNLSSLELGDSALYFCASSVEGSLGGQQNTGELFFGEGSRLTVL.

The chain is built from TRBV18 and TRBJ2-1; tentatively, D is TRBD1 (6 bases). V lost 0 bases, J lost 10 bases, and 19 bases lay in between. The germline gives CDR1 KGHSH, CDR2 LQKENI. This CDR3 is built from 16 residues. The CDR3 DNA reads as TGTGCCAGCTCACCACCCTCCGGACAGCTTTACAGCGAGCAGTTCTTC. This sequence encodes CASSPPSGQLYSEQFF.

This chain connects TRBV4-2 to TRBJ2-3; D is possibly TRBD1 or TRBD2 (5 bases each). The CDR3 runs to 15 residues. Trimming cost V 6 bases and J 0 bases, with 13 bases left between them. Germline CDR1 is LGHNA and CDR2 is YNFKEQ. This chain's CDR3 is CASRHGAFSTDTQYF. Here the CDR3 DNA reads TGTGCCAGCAGACACGGGGCTTTTAGCACAGATACGCAGTATTTT.

CDR3 in amino acids: CASSPKGVTRKLFF. CDR3 nucleotide sequence: TGTGCCAGCAGCCCCAAGGGGGTAACCCGAAAACTGTTTTTT. The chain uses TRBV6-6 and TRBJ1-4, with D tentatively TRBD1 (6 bases). From germline, CDR1 is MNHNY and CDR2 SVGAGI (reference sequence). There are 14 residues in the CDR3. Trimming took 6 bases from V and 10 from J, leaving 18 bases between them.

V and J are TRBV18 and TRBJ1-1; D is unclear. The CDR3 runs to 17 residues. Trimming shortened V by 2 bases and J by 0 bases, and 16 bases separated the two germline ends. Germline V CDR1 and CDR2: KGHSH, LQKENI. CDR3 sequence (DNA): TGTGCCAGCTCACCAAGAGGCGACGTAACTATGAACACTGAAGCTTTCTTT. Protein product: CASSPRGDVTMNTEAFF.

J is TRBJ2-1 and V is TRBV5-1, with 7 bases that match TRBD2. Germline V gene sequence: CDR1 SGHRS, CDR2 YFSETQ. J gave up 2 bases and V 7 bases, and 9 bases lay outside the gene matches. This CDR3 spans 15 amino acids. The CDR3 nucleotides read TGCGCCAGCGGCGGCGGGAGCACTACCTACAATGAGCAGTTCTTC. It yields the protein CASGGGSTTYNEQFF.

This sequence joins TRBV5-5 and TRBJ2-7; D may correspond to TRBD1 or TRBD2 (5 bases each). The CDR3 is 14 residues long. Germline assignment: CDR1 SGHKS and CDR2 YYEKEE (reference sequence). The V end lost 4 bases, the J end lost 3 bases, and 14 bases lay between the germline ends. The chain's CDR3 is CASSPGRNLYEQYF. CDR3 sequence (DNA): TGTGCCAGCAGCCCGGGACGGAACCTCTACGAGCAGTACTTC.

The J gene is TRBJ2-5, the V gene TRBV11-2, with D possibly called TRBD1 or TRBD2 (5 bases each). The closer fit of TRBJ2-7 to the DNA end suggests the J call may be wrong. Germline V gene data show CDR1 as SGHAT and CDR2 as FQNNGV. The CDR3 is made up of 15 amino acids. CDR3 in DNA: TGTGCCAGCAGCTTTTACCGGGACGAGGGTTACGAGCAGTACTTC. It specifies CASSFYRDEGYEQYF.

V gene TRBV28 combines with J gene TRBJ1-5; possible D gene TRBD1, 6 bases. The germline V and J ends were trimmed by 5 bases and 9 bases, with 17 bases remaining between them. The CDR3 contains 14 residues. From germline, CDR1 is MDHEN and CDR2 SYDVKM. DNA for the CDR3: TGTGCCAGCAGTACGCACAGGGATCAGCGGCCCCAGCATTTT. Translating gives CASSTHRDQRPQHF.

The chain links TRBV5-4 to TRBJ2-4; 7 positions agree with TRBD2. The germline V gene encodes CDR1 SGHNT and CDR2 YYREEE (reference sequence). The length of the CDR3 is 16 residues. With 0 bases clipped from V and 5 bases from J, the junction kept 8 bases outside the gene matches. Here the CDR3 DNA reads TGTGCCAGCAGCTTGGGGTCGGGAGGCGGTCAAAACATTCAGTACTTC. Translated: CASSLGSGGGQNIQYF.

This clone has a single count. The CDR3 coding sequence is TGTGCCAGCAGTTTTGCCAGGGTGAGCTCCTACGAGCAGTACTTC. As protein: CASSFARVSSYEQYF. The gene calls are TRBV28 and TRBJ2-7; tentatively, D is TRBD1 (5 bases). The CDR3 loop spans 15 amino acids. The V end lost 3 bases, the J end lost 0 bases, and 12 bases lay between the germline ends. The germline gives CDR1 MDHEN, CDR2 SYDVKM.

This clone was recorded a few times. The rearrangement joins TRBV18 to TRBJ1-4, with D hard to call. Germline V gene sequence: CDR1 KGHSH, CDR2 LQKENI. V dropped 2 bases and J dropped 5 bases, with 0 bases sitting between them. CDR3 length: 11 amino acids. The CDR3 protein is CASSPNEKLFF. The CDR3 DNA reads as TGTGCCAGCTCACCAAATGAAAAACTGTTTTTT.

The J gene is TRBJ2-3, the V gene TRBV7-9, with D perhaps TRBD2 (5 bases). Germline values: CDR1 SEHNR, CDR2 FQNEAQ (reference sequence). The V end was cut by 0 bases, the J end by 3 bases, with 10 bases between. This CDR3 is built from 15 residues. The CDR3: CASSLASPGTDTQYF. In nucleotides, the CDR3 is TGTGCCAGCAGCTTAGCTTCCCCGGGAACAGATACGCAGTATTTT.

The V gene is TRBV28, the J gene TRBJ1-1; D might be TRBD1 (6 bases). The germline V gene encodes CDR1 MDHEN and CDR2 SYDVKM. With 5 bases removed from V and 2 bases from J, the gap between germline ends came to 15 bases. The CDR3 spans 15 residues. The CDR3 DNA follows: TGTGCCAGCAGTCGCCGGCCGGGGGCTAACACTGAAGCTTTCTTT. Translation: CASSRRPGANTEAFF.

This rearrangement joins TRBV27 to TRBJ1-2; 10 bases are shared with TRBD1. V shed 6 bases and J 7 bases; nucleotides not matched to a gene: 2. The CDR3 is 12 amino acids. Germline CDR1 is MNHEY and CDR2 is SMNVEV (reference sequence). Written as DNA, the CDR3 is TGTGCCAGCAGGGACAGGGGGTCTGGCTACACCTTC. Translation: CASRDRGSGYTF.

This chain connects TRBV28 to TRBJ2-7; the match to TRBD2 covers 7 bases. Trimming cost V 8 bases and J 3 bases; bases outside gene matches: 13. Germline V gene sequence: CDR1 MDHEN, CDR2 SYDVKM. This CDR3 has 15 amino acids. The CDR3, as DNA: TGTGCCAGCTGGGGGGGACCCCTTTCATTCTACGAGCAGTACTTC. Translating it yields CASWGGPLSFYEQYF.

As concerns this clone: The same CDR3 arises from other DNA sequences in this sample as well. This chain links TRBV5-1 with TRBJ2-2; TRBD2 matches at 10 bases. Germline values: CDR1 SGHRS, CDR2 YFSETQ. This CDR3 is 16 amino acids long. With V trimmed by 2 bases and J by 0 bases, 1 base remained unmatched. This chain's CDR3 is CASSFLAGANTGELFF. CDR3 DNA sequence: TGCGCCAGCAGCTTCCTAGCGGGAGCGAACACCGGGGAGCTGTTTTTT.

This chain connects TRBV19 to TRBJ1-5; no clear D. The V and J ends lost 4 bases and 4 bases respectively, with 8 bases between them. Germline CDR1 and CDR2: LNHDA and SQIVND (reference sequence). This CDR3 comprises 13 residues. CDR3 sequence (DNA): TGTGCCAGTAGTACATCCCCTAATCAGCCCCAGCATTTT. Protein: CASSTSPNQPQHF.